One and the same sample provided the 10 T cell receptor beta chains below, sequenced in a study of blood T cells in healthy people across ages. Primed by a sample-barcoded 5' primer and a J-beta primer mix, a second PCR proceeded for 7 to 11 cycles. TCRdb reanalysed the 5' RACE reads using MiXCR and keeps one entry per CDR3 protein. The sample lists about 1.8 million distinct CDR3 sequences, 49% occurring once. Sequencing was carried out using blood. All receptors come from a woman aged 40 to 50 in good health.

This clonotype appeared a few times. The V and J genes are TRBV7-2 and TRBJ2-1, with D possibly TRBD1 on 6 matching bases. The CDR3 contains 16 residues. V lost 6 bases and J lost 4, with 19 bases in between. Germline CDR1 reads SGHTA; CDR2 reads FQGNSA. DNA for the CDR3: TGTGCCAGCAGGTCGTTTCCGGGACACTTGTACAATGAGCAGTTCTTC. Translation gives CASRSFPGHLYNEQFF. Full variable domain (outside the CDR3, taken from reference TRBV7-2 and TRBJ2-1): GAGVSQSPSNKVTEKGKDVELRCDPISGHTALYWYRQSLGQGLEFLIYFQGNSAPDKSGLPSDRFSAERTGGSVSTLTIQRTQQEDSAVYLCASRSFPGHLYNEQFFGPGTRLTVL.

The chain links TRBV6-6 to TRBJ2-3; D not resolved. CDR1 is MNHNY, CDR2 SVGAGI, per germline (reference sequence). The germline V and J ends were trimmed by 7 bases and 4 bases, with 12 bases remaining between them. The CDR3 extends over 13 amino acids. For the CDR3, the DNA is TGTGCCAGCAACGGGCGTGGCGCAGATACGCAGTATTTT. Amino acid sequence: CASNGRGADTQYF.

This clonotype was seen only a few times. The chain employs TRBV10-3 and TRBJ2-7; maybe TRBD1 (5 bases). CDR3 length: 16 amino acids. Between the trimmed V and J ends, which lost 3 bases and 2 bases, there was a span of 17 bases. CDR1 is ENHRY and CDR2 is SYGVKD in the germline V gene. The CDR3 is CAISEGSGLSPYEQYF. The CDR3 DNA reads as TGTGCCATCAGTGAAGGTTCAGGGCTGAGTCCCTACGAGCAGTACTTC.

This clonotype was observed a handful of times. V gene TRBV15 combines with J gene TRBJ2-5; possibly TRBD1 for D (6 bases). V gave up 3 bases and J gave up 4 bases, with 18 bases separating them. There are 16 residues in the CDR3. The germline V gene encodes CDR1 LNHNV and CDR2 YYDKDF (reference sequence). CDR3 sequence: CATSSLNRVVIETQYF. The CDR3 DNA follows: TGTGCCACCAGCAGCCTTAACAGGGTTGTGATAGAGACCCAGTACTTC.

CDR3 sequence reads: CASSYQTVSAYEQYF. As DNA, the CDR3 is TGTGCCAGCAGTTATCAAACAGTCAGCGCCTACGAGCAGTACTTC. The chain carries TRBV12-3 or TRBV12-4 and TRBJ2-7; the D is unclear. The CDR3 is 15 amino acids. Trimming removed 4 bases from V and 2 bases from J, with 15 bases in between.

J is TRBJ2-1 and V is TRBV14, with a weak D call TRBD2 (5 bases). CDR3 length equals 12 residues. Germline V CDR1 and CDR2: SGHDN, FVKESK. Trimming took 7 bases from V and 10 from J, leaving 14 bases between them. CDR3 bases: TGTGCCAGCATGGGCCAGCGGCGCGAGCAGTTCTTC. Its protein product is CASMGQRREQFF.

The chain recombines TRBV6-5 with TRBJ2-5, with a tentative D call TRBD1 (6 bases). Near its end, the DNA agrees better with TRBJ2-7, so the J call may be wrong. Germline lookup yields CDR1 MNHEY and CDR2 SVGAGI. This CDR3 has 15 amino acids. The CDR3: CASSYSGRGSGEQYF. CDR3 DNA: TGTGCCAGCAGTTACTCGGGCAGGGGTTCAGGCGAGCAGTACTTC.

This chain connects TRBV4-3 to TRBJ2-1, with D tentatively TRBD2 (6 bases). CDR3 length equals 14 residues. V was shortened by 0 bases and J by 10 bases, with 13 bases between the two germline ends. CDR1 and CDR2 (germline): LGHNA, YSLEER. DNA of the CDR3: TGCGCCAGCAGCCAAGATAGGTACGGGGGAGAGCAGTTCTTC. This gives the protein CASSQDRYGGEQFF.

The DNA of the CDR3 is TGCAGTGCTCCCGGACTAGCGGGGGCCAGCACAGATACGCAGTATTTT. Protein: CSAPGLAGASTDTQYF. The chain employs TRBV20-1 and TRBJ2-3, with 13 bases identical to TRBD2. This CDR3 has 16 amino acids. The J segment lost 0 bases and the V segment lost 5 bases, leaving 5 bases of the junction unmatched. The germline V gene encodes CDR1 DFQATT and CDR2 SNEGSKA (reference sequence).

The gene calls are TRBV29-1 and TRBJ2-3; D not certain. Germline V lookup: CDR1 SQVTM, CDR2 ANQGSEA. The CDR3 totals 14 residues. Between the trimmed V and J ends, which lost 4 bases and 0 bases, there was a span of 11 bases. The CDR3, as DNA: TGCAGCGTTGGGCTTTTACTTAGCACAGATACGCAGTATTTT. Residues: CSVGLLLSTDTQYF.